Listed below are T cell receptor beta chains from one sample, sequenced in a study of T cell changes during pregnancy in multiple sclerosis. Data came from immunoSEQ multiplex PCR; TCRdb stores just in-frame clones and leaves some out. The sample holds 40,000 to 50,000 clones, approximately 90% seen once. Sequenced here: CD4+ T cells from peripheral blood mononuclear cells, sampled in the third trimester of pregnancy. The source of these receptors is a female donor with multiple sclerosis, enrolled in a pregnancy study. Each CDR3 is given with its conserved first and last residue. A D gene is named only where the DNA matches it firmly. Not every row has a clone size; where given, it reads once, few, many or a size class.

CDR3nt: TGTGCCATCGGCGGGACAGCCTACGAGCAGTACTTC
CDR3aa: CAIGGTAYEQYF
abundance: -
d_gene: -
v_gene: TRBV10-3
j_gene: TRBJ2-7

CDR3nt: TGCGCCAGCAGCCAAGATGGAGGACAGGGAGCCGGGGAGCTGTTTTTT
CDR3aa: CASSQDGGQGAGELFF
abundance: -
d_gene: TRBD1
v_gene: TRBV4-3
j_gene: TRBJ2-2

CDR3nt: TGTGCCAGCAGTATGGCCGGGAAAAGCTATGAAGCTTTCTTT
CDR3aa: CASSMAGKSYEAFF
abundance: -
d_gene: -
v_gene: TRBV28
j_gene: TRBJ1-1

CDR3nt: TGTGCCAGCAGTCCGTACAGGGGAGGTAATTCACCCCTCCACTTT
CDR3aa: CASSPYRGGNSPLHF
abundance: -
d_gene: TRBD1
v_gene: TRBV25-1
j_gene: TRBJ1-6

CDR3nt: TGTGCCAGCAGTTCCCCGACTAGCGCCTACGAGCAGTACTTC
CDR3aa: CASSSPTSAYEQYF
abundance: -
d_gene: TRBD2
v_gene: TRBV6-6
j_gene: TRBJ2-7

CDR3nt: TGTGCCAGCAGCTTCGAGCGCACAGATACGCAGTATTTT
CDR3aa: CASSFERTDTQYF
abundance: -
d_gene: -
v_gene: TRBV7-9
j_gene: TRBJ2-3

CDR3nt: TGTGCCAGCAGCCTATCACCCGGGACAGGGGGGTACGAGCAGTACTTC
CDR3aa: CASSLSPGTGGYEQYF
abundance: once
d_gene: TRBD1
v_gene: TRBV5-8
j_gene: TRBJ2-7

CDR3nt: TGTGCCAGCAGCCGCCACATCCTAGCGGGAGTGTATACCGGGGAGCTGTTTTTT
CDR3aa: CASSRHILAGVYTGELFF
abundance: -
d_gene: -
v_gene: TRBV21-1
j_gene: TRBJ2-2

CDR3nt: TGTGCCAGCACCGACAGCTCTGGGGCCAACGTCCTGACTTTC
CDR3aa: CASTDSSGANVLTF
abundance: -
d_gene: -
v_gene: TRBV28
j_gene: TRBJ2-6

CDR3nt: TGTGCCAGCAGCTTAGCAGCTAGTATGGAGACCCAGTACTTC
CDR3aa: CASSLAASMETQYF
abundance: -
d_gene: -
v_gene: TRBV11-2
j_gene: TRBJ2-5

CDR3nt: TGTGCCAGCTCACCACCGGAAACTAGCGGGGGATACTACAATGAGCAGTTCTTC
CDR3aa: CASSPPETSGGYYNEQFF
abundance: -
d_gene: TRBD2
v_gene: TRBV18
j_gene: TRBJ2-1

CDR3nt: TGTGCCAGCAGCTTAAGAACCGAGTACCAAGAGACCCAGTACTTC
CDR3aa: CASSLRTEYQETQYF
abundance: -
d_gene: -
v_gene: TRBV7-2
j_gene: TRBJ2-5

CDR3nt: TGTGCCAGTCAGAGGGATGAAAAACTGTTTTTT
CDR3aa: CASQRDEKLFF
abundance: -
d_gene: -
v_gene: TRBV28
j_gene: TRBJ1-4

CDR3nt: TGCGCCAGCAGCCAAGAGGCTAGCGGGACTACCCCGTCGTACTTC
CDR3aa: CASSQEASGTTPSYF
abundance: -
d_gene: TRBD2
v_gene: TRBV4-3
j_gene: TRBJ2-7

CDR3nt: TGTGCCAGCAGTTATGCCGGGACAGGGGGTTGGTATGGCTACACCTTC
CDR3aa: CASSYAGTGGWYGYTF
abundance: -
d_gene: TRBD1
v_gene: TRBV28
j_gene: TRBJ1-2

CDR3nt: TGTGCCAGCAGCCTGACCGGGACAGGGAAGGGCTACACCTTC
CDR3aa: CASSLTGTGKGYTF
abundance: -
d_gene: TRBD1
v_gene: TRBV7-3
j_gene: TRBJ1-2

CDR3nt: TGTGCCAGCAGCCAAAAACAACCAGCGGGAGGTCTAACTCCTAGCACAGATACGCAGTATTTT
CDR3aa: CASSQKQPAGGLTPSTDTQYF
abundance: once
d_gene: TRBD2
v_gene: TRBV4-2
j_gene: TRBJ2-3

CDR3nt: TGTGCCAGCAAGGGGCGGGAGGGCCCCAATGAGCAGTTCTTC
CDR3aa: CASKGREGPNEQFF
abundance: -
d_gene: TRBD2
v_gene: TRBV2
j_gene: TRBJ2-1

CDR3nt: TGTGCCAGCAGCGAAGGCGGGATCCGGGCCGGGGAGCTGTTTTTT
CDR3aa: CASSEGGIRAGELFF
abundance: -
d_gene: -
v_gene: TRBV7-2
j_gene: TRBJ2-2

CDR3nt: TGCGCCAGCAGCCAAGACCAAGGACAGGGTGGTCACACTGAAGCTTTCTTT
CDR3aa: CASSQDQGQGGHTEAFF
abundance: once
d_gene: TRBD1
v_gene: TRBV4-1
j_gene: TRBJ1-1

CDR3nt: TGTGCCAGCAGGGGACAGCTCACCATCTCTAGCGGGGGCCGCTTC
CDR3aa: CASRGQLTISSGGRF
abundance: -
d_gene: TRBD2
v_gene: TRBV2
j_gene: TRBJ2-7

CDR3nt: TGTGCCAGCAGTTTAGGACAGGGTGCCCGAAACACCATATATTTT
CDR3aa: CASSLGQGARNTIYF
abundance: -
d_gene: TRBD1
v_gene: TRBV28
j_gene: TRBJ1-3

CDR3nt: TGTGCCAGCAGTCTAATCAAGGACAGGGGGATGAACACTGAAGCTTTCTTT
CDR3aa: CASSLIKDRGMNTEAFF
abundance: -
d_gene: TRBD1
v_gene: TRBV2
j_gene: TRBJ1-1

CDR3nt: TGTGCCAGCAGCGTAGCCCCTGGGACAGACTACGAGCAGTACTTC
CDR3aa: CASSVAPGTDYEQYF
abundance: once
d_gene: TRBD1
v_gene: TRBV9
j_gene: TRBJ2-7

CDR3nt: TGTGCCAGCTCGGAGCAAGCGACTAGCACAGATACGCAGTATTTT
CDR3aa: CASSEQATSTDTQYF
abundance: -
d_gene: -
v_gene: TRBV18
j_gene: TRBJ2-3

CDR3nt: TGCAGCGTTTTTCTGGGGGCCAACGTCCTGACTTTC
CDR3aa: CSVFLGANVLTF
abundance: -
d_gene: -
v_gene: TRBV29-1
j_gene: TRBJ2-6

CDR3nt: TGTGCCAGCTCACCCCTCCAGGGGGAAGGCACAGATACGCAGTATTTT
CDR3aa: CASSPLQGEGTDTQYF
abundance: -
d_gene: TRBD1
v_gene: TRBV18
j_gene: TRBJ2-3

CDR3nt: TGTGCCAGTACAGCAGGGGGCTTTCCCACTGAAGCTTTCTTT
CDR3aa: CASTAGGFPTEAFF
abundance: -
d_gene: TRBD1
v_gene: TRBV19
j_gene: TRBJ1-1

CDR3nt: TGTGCCAGCAGCCCTACACGGATCCAGGCCAACTATGGCTACACCTTC
CDR3aa: CASSPTRIQANYGYTF
abundance: -
d_gene: -
v_gene: TRBV13
j_gene: TRBJ1-2

CDR3nt: TGCAGCGCTGGACAGGGGAGCTCCTACAATGAGCAGTTCTTC
CDR3aa: CSAGQGSSYNEQFF
abundance: -
d_gene: TRBD1
v_gene: TRBV29-1
j_gene: TRBJ2-1

CDR3nt: TGTGCCAGCACAATCGGGAGGGCTCTTGGTGAGCAGTTCTTC
CDR3aa: CASTIGRALGEQFF
abundance: -
d_gene: TRBD2
v_gene: TRBV6-1
j_gene: TRBJ2-1

CDR3nt: TGCAGCGTCGTGGGAGAGGCCCCCAGCACAGATACGCAGTATTTT
CDR3aa: CSVVGEAPSTDTQYF
abundance: few
d_gene: -
v_gene: TRBV29-1
j_gene: TRBJ2-3

CDR3nt: TGTGCCAGCACAGAGACAGGGGCGGGTGGCTACACCTTC
CDR3aa: CASTETGAGGYTF
abundance: -
d_gene: TRBD1
v_gene: TRBV25-1
j_gene: TRBJ1-2

CDR3nt: TGTGCCAGCAGAAAAAAACCGGGACAGAGTTACAATGAGCAGTTCTTC
CDR3aa: CASRKKPGQSYNEQFF
abundance: -
d_gene: TRBD1
v_gene: TRBV7-9
j_gene: TRBJ2-1

CDR3nt: TGTGCCAGCAGCCGGGGGGCGGTCTACAATGAGCAGTTCTTC
CDR3aa: CASSRGAVYNEQFF
abundance: -
d_gene: -
v_gene: TRBV7-9
j_gene: TRBJ2-1

CDR3nt: TGTGCCAGCAGCGGACAGGGAGATCAGCCCCAGCATTTT
CDR3aa: CASSGQGDQPQHF
abundance: -
d_gene: TRBD1
v_gene: TRBV9
j_gene: TRBJ1-5

CDR3nt: TGTGCCAGTAGTATTCCACTGGGGGGGTTTAATCAGCCCCAGCATTTT
CDR3aa: CASSIPLGGFNQPQHF
abundance: -
d_gene: -
v_gene: TRBV19
j_gene: TRBJ1-5